This T cell receptor (beta chain) appears in the sequencing data of a study of PD-1 blockade in classical Hodgkin lymphoma. Brentuximab vedotin exposure varied, and every patient relapsed after autologous stem cell transplantation. The ends were cut back, 4 bases at V and 5 bases at J, with 10 bases in the middle. Germline values: CDR1 SGHTS, CDR2 YDEGEE. The CDR3 sequence is 12 residues long. The method was immunoSEQ multiplex PCR; TCRdb's version includes in-frame clones alone and lacks a portion of them. Of about 45,000 clones in the sample, approximately 70% are singletons; the top ten hold 2.5% to 3%.

The sample was peripheral blood mononuclear cells (PBMCs), taken before the second cycle of nivolumab. The rearrangement uses TRBV5-8 and TRBJ2-7; D not resolved. This receptor was taken from a human donor with classical Hodgkin lymphoma. The CDR3 is CASSLPLNEQYF. DNA of the CDR3: TGTGCCAGCAGCCTCCCTCTGAACGAGCAGTACTTC.